This entry lists 15 T cell receptor beta chains sequenced from one sample in a study of blood T cell repertoires in COVID-19. Assay used: immunoSEQ multiplex PCR; TCRdb lists only in-frame clones, some missing. The table includes 250,000 or so clones, about 82% detected once. The sequenced material came from peripheral blood. The source of these receptors is a man older than 75 with acute or convalescent COVID-19.

This clone has a single count. J is TRBJ2-4 and V is TRBV6-5, with 10 bases lining up with TRBD1. CDR1 and CDR2 (germline): MNHEY, SVGAGI. Losses at the gene ends were 6 bases for V and 5 bases for J; bases not matched to a gene: 4. The CDR3 has 14 residues. CDR3 in amino acids: CASRGDRGENIQYF. The CDR3 DNA follows: TGTGCCAGCAGGGGGGACAGGGGAGAAAACATTCAGTACTTC.

V is TRBV5-6 and J is TRBJ1-5; D perhaps matches TRBD1 (6 bases). Germline CDR1 reads SGHDT; CDR2 reads YYEEEE. This CDR3 has 15 amino acids. Trimming took off 0 bases at V and 4 bases at J, with 11 bases between the two ends. The CDR3 loop is CASSLGGGLNQPQHF. The CDR3 DNA reads TGTGCCAGCAGCTTGGGGGGGGGCCTTAATCAGCCCCAGCATTTT.

This clone appeared once. This chain links TRBV11-2 with TRBJ2-1, with TRBD2 matching 9 bases. Germline lookup yields CDR1 SGHAT and CDR2 FQNNGV. V lost 2 bases and J lost 6; bases outside the gene matches: 5. This CDR3 is 15 amino acids long. DNA of the CDR3: TGTGCCAGCAGCTTAAGTAGCGGGGGACCCAATGAGCAGTTCTTC. Its protein is CASSLSSGGPNEQFF.

The genes are TRBV20-1 and TRBJ1-5, with TRBD1 as a possible D gene (6 bases). The CDR3 runs to 15 residues. V gave up 3 bases and J gave up 0 bases, with 12 bases separating them. Germline V gene lookup returns CDR1 DFQATT and CDR2 SNEGSKA (reference sequence). The CDR3 DNA sequence: TGCAGTGCTAGTATGCAAGGGGGTAGCAATCAGCCCCAGCATTTT. This codes for CSASMQGGSNQPQHF.

The gene calls are TRBV6-2 or TRBV6-3 and TRBJ2-2; TRBD1 aligns across 9 bases. Trimming at V came to 5 bases and at J to 7 bases, leaving 8 bases not matched to a gene. Germline V lookup: CDR1 MNHEY, CDR2 SVGEGT. This CDR3 has 15 amino acids. The DNA for the CDR3 is TGTGCCAGCAGTACTCGGGACAGGGTCGGCGGGGAGCTGTTTTTT. The encoded protein is CASSTRDRVGGELFF.

V is TRBV9 and J is TRBJ2-5; D is perhaps TRBD2 (7 bases). The CDR3 loop spans 17 amino acids. Germline CDR1 SGDLS, CDR2 YYNGEE. Trimming removed 3 bases from V and 4 bases from J, with 22 bases in between. CDR3 DNA sequence: TGTGCCAGCAGCGCAGGGAGGGGGAATGGGGTCGGAGAGACCCAGTACTTC. Translation: CASSAGRGNGVGETQYF.

The chain combines TRBV27 with TRBJ2-1; TRBD2 matches 16 bases. V lost 5 bases and J lost 9; bases outside the gene matches: 10. The CDR3 totals 17 residues. From germline, CDR1 is MNHEY and CDR2 SMNVEV (reference sequence). CDR3 sequence reads: CASSPGTSGGASGEQFF. The CDR3 DNA reads as TGTGCCAGCAGTCCCGGGACTAGCGGGGGGGCCTCGGGTGAGCAGTTCTTC.

The chain recombines TRBV11-2 with TRBJ2-1; D is undetermined. Germline CDR1 SGHAT, CDR2 FQNNGV. Deletions cut 3 bases from V and 5 bases from J, with 14 bases between. The CDR3 sequence is 15 residues long. CDR3 protein: CASSLTPLNNNEQFF. CDR3 in DNA: TGTGCCAGCAGCTTGACTCCCTTAAATAACAATGAGCAGTTCTTC.

This clone has only a few counts. The V and J genes are TRBV6-1 and TRBJ1-5; 7 bases align to TRBD1. Germline-derived CDR1 and CDR2 are MNHNS and SASEGT. CDR3 length: 16 residues. Germline trimming cut 4 bases from V and 4 bases from J; bases unmatched to any gene: 10. CDR3 loop: CASSGYHGTVNQPQHF. In DNA form, the CDR3 reads TGTGCCAGCAGTGGCTACCATGGGACAGTAAATCAGCCCCAGCATTTT.

In its sample, this clone was seen a few times. The chain employs TRBV5-1 and TRBJ2-7; D remains unclear. With 2 bases removed from V and 6 bases from J, the gap between germline ends came to 9 bases. CDR3 length: 12 amino acids. Germline CDR1 and CDR2: SGHRS and YFSETQ. The CDR3 region has the DNA TGCGCCAGCAGCTTTGACCCGGGCGAGCAGTACTTC. Its protein product is CASSFDPGEQYF.

This clone is a singleton in its sample. The V and J genes are TRBV7-9 and TRBJ1-5; the match to TRBD1 covers 7 bases. CDR3 length equals 16 residues. V dropped 5 bases and J dropped 2; count of bases not matched to a gene: 9. Germline-derived CDR1 and CDR2 are SEHNR and FQNEAQ (reference sequence). The CDR3 loop is CASSLSTGLGNQPQHF. CDR3 DNA sequence: TGTGCCAGCAGCCTCTCGACAGGGCTCGGCAATCAGCCCCAGCATTTT.

The chain joins TRBV30 to TRBJ1-1; tentatively, D is TRBD1 (5 bases). Trimming left V 5 bases short and J 0 bases short, with 10 bases between. Germline CDR1 GTSNPN, CDR2 SVGIG (reference sequence). The CDR3 runs to 13 residues. CDR3 residues: CAWAAGVNTEAFF. The CDR3 nucleotides read TGTGCCTGGGCAGCGGGGGTGAACACTGAAGCTTTCTTT.

This chain joins TRBV3-1 (or the pseudogene TRBV3-2) and TRBJ1-2; D is ambiguous. Trimming cost V 4 bases and J 6 bases, with 12 bases left between them. Per germline, CDR1 LGHDT and CDR2 YNNKEL (reference sequence). The CDR3 covers 13 residues. This chain's CDR3 is CASSPRRADGYTF. As DNA, the CDR3 is TGTGCCAGCAGCCCCCGGCGGGCCGATGGCTACACCTTC.

V usage is TRBV7-8 and J usage is TRBJ2-1, with D perhaps matching TRBD1 (6 bases). V was shortened by 6 bases and J by 5 bases, with 17 bases between the two germline ends. Per germline, CDR1 SGHVS and CDR2 FQNEAQ. The CDR3 extends over 15 amino acids. CDR3 DNA sequence: TGTGCCAGCAGTTCGGCAGGGGTATCACACAATGAGCAGTTCTTC. Amino acids: CASSSAGVSHNEQFF.

This clone has a handful of counts. In the same sample, other DNA sequences code for this CDR3. This chain links TRBV25-1 with TRBJ1-2, with D unclear. CDR3 length: 11 residues. Trimming cost V 2 bases and J 8 bases, with 6 bases left between them. CDR1 is MGHDK and CDR2 is SYGVNS in the germline V gene. The CDR3, as DNA: TGTGCCAGCAGTGAAGCTGGCGGCTACACCTTC. This sequence encodes CASSEAGGYTF.